This T cell receptor beta chain was captured by sequencing in a study of cytomegalovirus exposure and HLA in healthy donors. Study summary: The approximately 120 validation repertoires, a later analysis reported, used the same platform as the approximately 700 first-cohort repertoires.

From the approximately 120-subject validation cohort, which was separate from the roughly 700-subject first cohort, the donors were drawn. The data were produced by immunoSEQ multiplex PCR, yet TCRdb's version contains in-frame clones alone and is incomplete. The table records more than 150,000 clones, 65% to 85% of them present only once. General study findings and limits: There were a few CMV-associated chains whose specificity for CMV antigens was confirmed in vitro. Per published reports, the classifier diagnosed cytomegalovirus status with high specificity and sensitivity.

There are 14 residues in the CDR3. Germline CDR1 reads SGHTA; CDR2 reads FQGTGA. Trimming pared 5 bases from V and 1 base from J, leaving 11 bases between. With respect to this clone: Its matching antigen is unknown.

The sequenced sample was PBMCs. This clonotype originated in a young woman in good health and CMV-seropositive. The rearrangement links TRBV7-3 to TRBJ1-1; no clear D. CDR3 sequence: CASSQSGGNTEAFF. CDR3 bases: TGTGCCAGCAGCCAATCAGGAGGGAACACTGAAGCTTTCTTT.